A single sample is the source of the 27 T cell receptor beta chains below, sequenced in a study of cytomegalovirus exposure and HLA in healthy donors. Profiled with immunoSEQ multiplex PCR; TCRdb holds only in-frame clones, not every one. The repertoire consists of 200,000 to 250,000 clones, with roughly 84% occurring once and the leading ten covering 9.5% to 15%. The sample taken for sequencing was PBMCs. The receptors stem from a man aged 18 to 30 in good health and CMV-seropositive.

This chain uses TRBV5-1 with TRBJ2-3; D unresolved. Looked up from germline, CDR1 is SGHRS and CDR2 is YFSETQ. Trimming cost V 4 bases and J 2 bases, with 8 bases left between them. CDR3 length equals 13 residues. The CDR3, as DNA: TGCGCCAGCAGCCCGAGCGTCACAGATACGCAGTATTTT. Encoded protein: CASSPSVTDTQYF.

The count of this clone is one. V gene TRBV4-1 combines with J gene TRBJ2-7; 9 nucleotides match TRBD1. CDR1 MGHRA and CDR2 YSYEKL come from the germline V gene. V lost 5 bases to trimming and J lost 2 bases; unmatched junction nucleotides: 7. This CDR3 spans 15 amino acids. Written as DNA, the CDR3 is TGCGCCAGCAGCTCCGGACAGGGGCCCACCTACGAGCAGTACTTC. This gives the protein CASSSGQGPTYEQYF.

The DNA of the CDR3 is TGTGCCATCAGGGCGAGGGCGGGAGCTTTCGACAATGAGCAGTTCTTC. Its protein is CAIRARAGAFDNEQFF. This chain links TRBV10-3 with TRBJ2-1; 7 positions agree with TRBD2. The CDR3 is 16 amino acids. V was clipped by 6 bases and J by 5 bases; unmatched bases: 13. Germline V gene data show CDR1 as ENHRY and CDR2 as SYGVKD.

The V call is TRBV30, the J call TRBJ2-7; no definite D call. The V gene lost 0 bases and the J gene lost 1 base, with 10 bases spanning the gap. CDR3 length equals 14 residues. CDR1 GTSNPN and CDR2 SVGIG come from the germline V gene (reference sequence). CDR3 residues: CAWSVYRKSYEQYF. Here the CDR3 DNA reads TGTGCCTGGAGTGTTTATAGGAAGTCCTACGAGCAGTACTTC.

This rearrangement joins TRBV6-5 to TRBJ1-1; 10 positions agree with TRBD1. Per germline, CDR1 MNHEY and CDR2 SVGAGI. This CDR3 comprises 15 residues. Germline trimming cut 2 bases from V and 10 bases from J; bases unmatched to any gene: 10. In nucleotides, the CDR3 is TGTGCCAGCAGTTACGGGGGGACAGGGGACGATGTAGCTTTCTTT. Translating it yields CASSYGGTGDDVAFF.

This chain links TRBV2 with TRBJ2-1; D remains unclear. The CDR3 has 12 amino acids. Germline V CDR1 and CDR2: SNHLY, FYNNEI. Trimming removed 3 bases from V and 15 bases from J, with 15 bases in between. The CDR3 region has the DNA TGTGCCAGCAGTGAGGTTTTTGTTACCGCGTTCTTC. Its protein is CASSEVFVTAFF.

The gene calls are TRBV6-1 and TRBJ2-1, with TRBD2 identical over 7 bases. Germline lookup yields CDR1 MNHNS and CDR2 SASEGT. Losses at the gene ends were 3 bases for V and 0 bases for J; bases not matched to a gene: 11. This CDR3 is built from 18 residues. This chain's CDR3 is CASSEGLFGGSSYNEQFF. Written as DNA, the CDR3 is TGTGCCAGCAGTGAGGGCCTGTTCGGGGGGAGCTCCTACAATGAGCAGTTCTTC.

The chain has TRBV19 and TRBJ1-1; D unclear. CDR3 length: 14 residues. Germline assignment: CDR1 LNHDA and CDR2 SQIVND (reference sequence). Trimming cost V 1 base and J 8 bases, with 14 bases left between them. CDR3 protein: CASSIGGLTMEAFF. CDR3 bases: TGTGCCAGTAGTATAGGTGGACTGACAATGGAAGCTTTCTTT.

This clone was detected only once. This rearrangement joins TRBV27 to TRBJ1-1; no clear D. Germline V CDR1 and CDR2: MNHEY, SMNVEV (reference sequence). This CDR3 comprises 13 residues. V was trimmed by 6 bases and J by 0 bases, leaving 8 bases between them. CDR3 in amino acids: CASSAFLNTEAFF. The CDR3 bases are TGTGCCAGCAGCGCCTTTTTGAACACTGAAGCTTTCTTT.

The chain employs TRBV6-5 and TRBJ2-1; no reliable D call. Germline CDR1 MNHEY, CDR2 SVGAGI. This CDR3 comprises 14 residues. Trimming took 6 bases from V and 2 from J, leaving 11 bases between them. CDR3 sequence: CASRSTVTYNEQFF. CDR3 sequence (DNA): TGTGCCAGCAGGTCAACAGTAACCTACAATGAGCAGTTCTTC.

This clone appeared once. V gene TRBV19 combines with J gene TRBJ2-7, with D possibly matching TRBD2 (6 bases). V dropped 5 bases and J dropped 0 bases, with 11 bases sitting between them. From germline, CDR1 is LNHDA and CDR2 SQIVND (reference sequence). The length of the CDR3 is 14 residues. CDR3 nucleotides: TGTGCCAGTAGTTCCGCGGGACTCTCCTACGAGCAGTACTTC. It translates to CASSSAGLSYEQYF.

The J gene is TRBJ2-7, the V gene TRBV11-1; D is perhaps TRBD2 (5 bases). This CDR3 is 15 amino acids long. Germline V gives CDR1 SGHAT, CDR2 FQDESV (reference sequence). Between the trimmed V and J ends, which lost 5 bases and 2 bases, there was a span of 16 bases. This CDR3 is CASSLRLTGAYEQYF. The CDR3 DNA is TGTGCCAGCAGCCTCAGGTTAACCGGGGCCTACGAGCAGTACTTC. Drawing the rest from reference TRBV11-1 and TRBJ2-7, the complete variable domain is EAEVAQSPRYKITEKSQAVAFWCDPISGHATLYWYRQILGQGPELLVQFQDESVVDDSQLPKDRFSAERLKGVDSTLKIQPAELGDSAMYLCASSLRLTGAYEQYFGPGTRLTVT.

On this clone: Other DNA sequences in this sample translate to the same CDR3. V gene TRBV7-8 combines with J gene TRBJ1-4; possibly TRBD1 for D (5 bases). Trimming took off 4 bases at V and 0 bases at J, with 9 bases between the two ends. The CDR3 extends over 15 amino acids. From germline, CDR1 is SGHVS and CDR2 FQNEAQ. CDR3 sequence (DNA): TGTGCCAGCAGCTCCGGGACGGCAACTAATGAAAAACTGTTTTTT. Amino acid sequence: CASSSGTATNEKLFF.

This chain joins TRBV25-1 and TRBJ1-2, with D perhaps TRBD1 (5 bases). The CDR3 spans 13 residues. Trimming removed 3 bases from V and 8 bases from J, with 13 bases in between. The V gene's germline CDR1 is MGHDK and CDR2 SYGVNS. The CDR3 region has the DNA TGTGCCAGCAGTGACAGGGCATTAGGGGGCTACACCTTC. It is translated as CASSDRALGGYTF.

The J gene is TRBJ2-3, the V gene TRBV5-1; D perhaps matches TRBD2 (6 bases). The CDR3 consists of 15 residues. Trimming removed 0 bases at V and 2 bases at J, with 10 bases between. The germline V gene has CDR1 SGHRS and CDR2 YFSETQ. CDR3 amino acids: CASSLGGESTDTQYF. In DNA, the CDR3 is TGCGCCAGCAGCTTGGGGGGGGAGTCCACAGATACGCAGTATTTT. Full variable domain (remainder filled in from reference TRBV5-1 and TRBJ2-3): KAGVTQTPRYLIKTRGQQVTLSCSPISGHRSVSWYQQTPGQGLQFLFEYFSETQRNKGNFPGRFSGRQFSNSRSEMNVSTLELGDSALYLCASSLGGESTDTQYFGPGTRLTVL.

This chain joins TRBV5-1 and TRBJ1-1, with D possibly TRBD1 on 5 matching bases. The CDR3 is 12 residues long. Looked up from germline, CDR1 is SGHRS and CDR2 is YFSETQ. V was shortened by 6 bases and J by 4 bases, with 10 bases between the two germline ends. The CDR3 DNA reads as TGCGCCAGCAAATTGGGGGGCACTGAAGCTTTCTTT. Its protein is CASKLGGTEAFF. Full variable domain (outside the CDR3, taken from reference TRBV5-1 and TRBJ1-1): KAGVTQTPRYLIKTRGQQVTLSCSPISGHRSVSWYQQTPGQGLQFLFEYFSETQRNKGNFPGRFSGRQFSNSRSEMNVSTLELGDSALYLCASKLGGTEAFFGQGTRLTVV.

The chain recombines TRBV28 with TRBJ1-4, with a tentative D call TRBD1 (5 bases). V lost 8 bases and J 6 bases, leaving 16 bases between the germline ends. CDR3 length equals 14 residues. Germline V gene data show CDR1 as MDHEN and CDR2 as SYDVKM. CDR3 protein: CASETGHSYEKLFF. The DNA of the CDR3 is TGTGCCAGCGAAACGGGGCACAGTTATGAAAAACTGTTTTTT.

This rearrangement joins TRBV2 to TRBJ2-3, with 15 bases fitting TRBD2. The length of the CDR3 is 20 residues. V dropped 5 bases and J dropped 1; count of bases not matched to a gene: 13. Germline V CDR1 and CDR2: SNHLY, FYNNEI. This CDR3 is CASSSPTGLAGGRGTDTQYF. DNA for the CDR3: TGTGCCAGCAGTTCACCCACGGGACTAGCGGGAGGCCGGGGCACAGATACGCAGTATTTT. Based on the CDR3 plus reference TRBV2 and TRBJ2-3, the full variable domain is EPEVTQTPSHQVTQMGQEVILRCVPISNHLYFYWYRQILGQKVEFLVSFYNNEISEKSEIFDDQFSVERPDGSNFTLKIRSTKLEDSAMYFCASSSPTGLAGGRGTDTQYFGPGTRLTVL.

The chain is built from TRBV25-1 and TRBJ1-1; D gene unclear. Germline V gene sequence: CDR1 MGHDK, CDR2 SYGVNS. V was pared by 1 base and J by 5 bases, with 14 bases between. This CDR3 region has 15 residues. As DNA, the CDR3 is TGTGCCAGCAGTGAATCTGTGGGGAGGCGAACTGAAGCTTTCTTT. It is translated as CASSESVGRRTEAFF. Supplemented by reference TRBV25-1 and TRBJ1-1, the full variable domain reads EADIYQTPRYLVIGTGKKITLECSQTMGHDKMYWYQQDPGMELHLIHYSYGVNSTEKGDLSSESTVSRIRTEHFPLTLESARPSHTSQYLCASSESVGRRTEAFFGQGTRLTVV.

The chain is built from TRBV6-1 and TRBJ2-1; TRBD1 matches at 7 bases. Germline V gene data show CDR1 as MNHNS and CDR2 as SASEGT. Losses at the gene ends were 6 bases for V and 10 bases for J; bases not matched to a gene: 15. CDR3 length: 15 amino acids. CDR3 residues: CASRTLRGPHPEQFF. Written as DNA, the CDR3 is TGTGCCAGCAGGACCTTGAGGGGGCCACACCCCGAGCAGTTCTTC.

This sequence joins TRBV6-4 and TRBJ1-2, with TRBD1 identical over 9 bases. CDR1 MRHNA and CDR2 SNTAGT come from the germline V gene. J gave up 4 bases and V 4 bases, and 4 bases lay outside the gene matches. This CDR3 is 14 amino acids long. The CDR3 DNA reads as TGTGCCAGCAGTGGATCGGACAGGGGCTATGGCTACACCTTC. This translates into CASSGSDRGYGYTF.

This chain joins TRBV19 and TRBJ1-5, with unresolved D. Trimming took 5 bases from V and 4 from J, leaving 9 bases between them. Germline lookup yields CDR1 LNHDA and CDR2 SQIVND (reference sequence). The CDR3 loop spans 13 amino acids. Written as DNA, the CDR3 is TGTGCCAGTAGTTTGGGGTGGAATCAGCCCCAGCATTTT. Protein product: CASSLGWNQPQHF.

This clone showed up just a few times. The chain recombines TRBV7-6 with TRBJ2-3, with TRBD2 identical over 9 bases. Germline CDR1 SGHVS, CDR2 FNYEAQ. V lost 2 bases and J lost 5; bases outside the gene matches: 14. This CDR3 is built from 18 residues. CDR3 bases: TGTGCCAGCAGCTTACTCCCGCCGGGGCGGGAGGGTAGAGATACGCAGTATTTT. This gives the protein CASSLLPPGREGRDTQYF.

Regarding this clone: The identical CDR3 is also encoded by other nucleotide sequences in the sample. The chain carries TRBV25-1 and TRBJ1-2; tentatively, D is TRBD1 (6 bases). CDR3 size: 12 residues. The V end lost 7 bases, the J end lost 7 bases, and 13 bases lay between the germline ends. Germline V gene lookup returns CDR1 MGHDK and CDR2 SYGVNS. This chain's CDR3 is CASTRDIGGYTF. Written as DNA, the CDR3 is TGTGCCAGCACCAGGGACATCGGTGGCTACACCTTC.

This chain joins TRBV10-2 and TRBJ1-2; D gene uncertain. The CDR3 is 14 residues long. Germline CDR1 and CDR2: WSHSY and SAAADI. Trimming took off 5 bases at V and 3 bases at J, with 13 bases between the two ends. In DNA, the CDR3 is TGCGCCAGCAGTACCGGGCCTTTTGACTATGGCTACACCTTC. This translates into CASSTGPFDYGYTF.

V gene TRBV6-5 combines with J gene TRBJ1-2; TRBD1 matches 8 bases. Germline values: CDR1 MNHEY, CDR2 SVGAGI. The CDR3 loop spans 14 amino acids. With 4 bases clipped from V and 4 bases from J, the junction kept 5 bases outside the gene matches. CDR3 protein: CASSLAGTGYGYTF. CDR3 nucleotide sequence: TGTGCCAGCAGTTTGGCCGGGACAGGCTATGGCTACACCTTC.

As for this clone: The same CDR3 also results from other DNA sequences found in this sample. V is TRBV6-5 and J is TRBJ2-5; D gene unclear. The length of the CDR3 is 14 residues. Germline V gene sequence: CDR1 MNHEY, CDR2 SVGAGI. Trimming stripped 0 bases from V and 2 bases from J, with 7 bases between. The DNA for the CDR3 is TGTGCCAGCAGTTACTCTCGACTTCAAGAGACCCAGTACTTC. As protein: CASSYSRLQETQYF.